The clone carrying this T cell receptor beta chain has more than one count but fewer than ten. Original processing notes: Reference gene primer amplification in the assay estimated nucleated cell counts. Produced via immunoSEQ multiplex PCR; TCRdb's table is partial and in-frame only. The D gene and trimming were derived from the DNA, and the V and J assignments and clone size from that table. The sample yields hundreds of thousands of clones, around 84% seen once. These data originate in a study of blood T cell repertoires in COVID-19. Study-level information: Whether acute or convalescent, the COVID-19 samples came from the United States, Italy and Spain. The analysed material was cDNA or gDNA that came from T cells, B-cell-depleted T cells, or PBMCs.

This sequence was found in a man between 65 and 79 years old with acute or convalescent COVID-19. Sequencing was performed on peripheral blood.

CDR3 loop: CASSYTSGANEQFF. The CDR3 region has the DNA TGTGCCAGCAGCTACACTAGCGGGGCTAATGAGCAGTTCTTC. The V call is TRBV5-4, the J call TRBJ2-1, with TRBD2 identical over 10 bases. CDR3 size: 14 residues. V lost 3 bases to trimming and J lost 7 bases; unmatched junction nucleotides: 4. CDR1 is SGHNT, CDR2 YYREEE, per germline (reference sequence).